These 20 T cell receptor beta chains were sequenced from one sample in a study of OX40 agonist ivuxolimab in advanced cancers. Sequenced by immunoSEQ multiplex PCR; TCRdb stores in-frame clones only, minus some. The sample gives around 91,000 clones, approximately 89% of which show up once; under 0.25% is in the top ten. Sample: CD4+ or CD8+ T cells sorted from blood, taken in a trial of the OX40 agonist ivuxolimab. The receptors derive from an adult with an advanced solid tumor such as melanoma, head and neck, liver or kidney cancer.

The genes are TRBV18 and TRBJ1-4, with D uncertain. The CDR3 extends over 16 amino acids. V was trimmed by 6 bases and J by 0 bases, leaving 14 bases between them. The germline V gene encodes CDR1 KGHSH and CDR2 LQKENI. In DNA, the CDR3 is TGTGCCAGCTCCCCCCGACAAGTAGCAACTAATGAAAAACTGTTTTTT. It is translated as CASSPRQVATNEKLFF.

The chain uses TRBV19 and TRBJ2-7; no reliable D call. The length of the CDR3 is 13 residues. The germline gives CDR1 LNHDA, CDR2 SQIVND (reference sequence). The V end was cut by 3 bases, the J end by 3 bases, with 9 bases between. In nucleotides, the CDR3 is TGTGCCAGTAGTATGCGGATTGACTACGAGCAGTACTTC. Residues: CASSMRIDYEQYF.

The rearrangement links TRBV11-3 to TRBJ2-5; D is perhaps TRBD1 (6 bases). Germline CDR1 SGHNT, CDR2 YENEEA. The CDR3 extends over 13 amino acids. Deletions cut 3 bases from V and 2 bases from J, with 7 bases between. CDR3 region: CASSFGQQETQYF. For the CDR3, the DNA is TGTGCCAGCAGCTTCGGACAGCAAGAGACCCAGTACTTC.

This rearrangement joins TRBV5-5 to TRBJ2-1, with D maybe TRBD2 (5 bases). This CDR3 is 13 amino acids long. V dropped 3 bases and J dropped 4 bases, with 8 bases sitting between them. Looked up from germline, CDR1 is SGHKS and CDR2 is YYEKEE (reference sequence). CDR3 protein: CASSSPGYNEQFF. CDR3 DNA: TGTGCCAGCAGCTCTCCGGGGTACAATGAGCAGTTCTTC.

The chain uses TRBV21-1 and TRBJ1-2; whether TRBD1, the table's D call, matches the DNA was not checked. TRBV21-1 is flagged as a pseudogene. This CDR3 is built from 15 residues. The CDR3 sequence: CASSLQVPLNYGYTF. In DNA form, the CDR3 reads TGTGCCAGCAGCTTACAGGTCCCTCTTAACTATGGCTACACCTTC.

The chain carries TRBV14 and TRBJ2-2; D is possibly TRBD1 (6 bases). The length of the CDR3 is 14 residues. The germline gives CDR1 SGHDN, CDR2 FVKESK. Trimming pared 6 bases from V and 6 bases from J, leaving 14 bases between. The CDR3 loop is CASSRHGTSGELFF. In DNA, the CDR3 is TGTGCCAGCAGTAGACACGGGACATCCGGGGAGCTGTTTTTT.

This clone is a singleton in its sample. The rearrangement joins TRBV15 to TRBJ1-2; D is undetermined. V was clipped by 0 bases and J by 8 bases, with 16 bases between them. Germline CDR1 is LNHNV and CDR2 is YYDKDF (reference sequence). The CDR3 is 15 residues long. This CDR3 reads CATSRDNSEPKGYTF. The DNA of the CDR3 is TGTGCCACCAGCAGAGATAATTCAGAACCCAAGGGCTACACCTTC.

This chain joins TRBV18 and TRBJ1-2, with no clear D. Per the germline V gene, CDR1 is KGHSH and CDR2 is LQKENI. V shed 6 bases and J shed 5 bases, with 19 bases lying between them. CDR3 length: 15 residues. The CDR3 nucleotides are TGTGCCAGCTCCCCTTCCCGAGAGAGGTCGTATGGCTACACCTTC. Protein product: CASSPSRERSYGYTF.

The chain is built from TRBV5-4 and TRBJ2-3; TRBD1 aligns across 8 bases. Germline lookup yields CDR1 SGHNT and CDR2 YYREEE (reference sequence). V shed 4 bases and J 6 bases; nucleotides not matched to a gene: 7. The CDR3 length is 14 residues. CDR3 in DNA: TGTGCCAGCAGCCCCCAGGGGGCTCGGGATACGCAGTATTTT. Amino acids: CASSPQGARDTQYF.

This chain links TRBV7-9 with TRBJ1-3, with 9 bases that match TRBD1. The trim removed 8 bases at V and 0 bases at J, leaving 5 bases unmatched. CDR1 and CDR2 (germline): SEHNR, FQNEAQ (reference sequence). The CDR3 extends over 15 amino acids. The chain's CDR3 is CASLRDRVSGNTIYF. The CDR3 bases are TGTGCCAGCCTCCGGGACAGGGTCTCTGGAAACACCATATATTTT.

This CDR3 is CASSPLLGTDTQYF. The CDR3 DNA is TGTGCCAGCTCACCCCTATTGGGCACAGATACGCAGTATTTT. The chain links TRBV18 to TRBJ2-3; no definite D call. The V gene's germline CDR1 is KGHSH and CDR2 LQKENI. With 3 bases removed from V and 1 base from J, the gap between germline ends came to 8 bases. The CDR3 is made up of 14 amino acids. The whole variable domain, filled in from reference TRBV18 and TRBJ2-3, reads NAGVMQNPRHLVRRRGQEARLRCSPMKGHSHVYWYRQLPEEGLKFMVYLQKENIIDESGMPKERFSAEFPKEGPSILRIQQVVRGDSAAYFCASSPLLGTDTQYFGPGTRLTVL.

The chain combines TRBV7-3 with TRBJ2-2, with 7 bases identical to TRBD1. Germline lookup yields CDR1 SGHTA and CDR2 FQGTGA. V gave up 5 bases and J gave up 1 base; unmatched junction bases: 4. The CDR3 has 15 amino acids. The CDR3 loop is CASSRQGGNTGELFF. CDR3 in DNA: TGTGCCAGCAGCCGACAGGGCGGGAACACCGGGGAGCTGTTTTTT. Complete variable domain (other parts from reference TRBV7-3 and TRBJ2-2): GAGVSQTPSNKVTEKGKYVELRCDPISGHTALYWYRQSLGQGPEFLIYFQGTGAADDSGLPNDRFFAVRPEGSVSTLKIQRTERGDSAVYLCASSRQGGNTGELFFGEGSRLTVL.

This clone appeared a single time. The chain links TRBV21-1 to TRBJ2-4. TRBV21-1 is assigned pseudogene status. The CDR3 spans 14 residues. The CDR3 DNA reads as TGTGCCAGCAGCAGGCAGGAGGCCAAAAACATTCAGTACTTC. Its translation: CASSRQEAKNIQYF.

This rearrangement joins TRBV7-3 to TRBJ2-3; 10 bases line up with TRBD1. V was clipped by 3 bases and J by 5 bases; unmatched bases: 8. CDR1 is SGHTA and CDR2 is FQGTGA in the germline V gene. CDR3 size: 16 residues. CDR3 nucleotides: TGTGCCAGCAGCTTCTCGACAGGGGGCGATCAAGATACGCAGTATTTT. Residues: CASSFSTGGDQDTQYF.

This chain links TRBV9 with TRBJ2-5; TRBD2 aligns across 7 bases. Looked up from germline, CDR1 is SGDLS and CDR2 is YYNGEE. The J segment lost 4 bases and the V segment lost 0 bases, leaving 9 bases of the junction unmatched. CDR3 size: 16 residues. The CDR3 region is CASSVEGGGAVETQYF. Here the CDR3 DNA reads TGTGCCAGCAGCGTAGAGGGCGGGGGAGCGGTAGAGACCCAGTACTTC. Combining the CDR3 with reference TRBV9 and TRBJ2-5 gives the whole variable domain DSGVTQTPKHLITATGQRVTLRCSPRSGDLSVYWYQQSLDQGLQFLIQYYNGEERAKGNILERFSAQQFPDLHSELNLSSLELGDSALYFCASSVEGGGAVETQYFGPGTRLLVL.

The chain links TRBV6-5 to TRBJ1-2, with D hard to call. V was trimmed by 5 bases and J by 2 bases, leaving 9 bases between them. The germline CDR1 and CDR2 sequences are MNHEY and SVGAGI. This CDR3 is built from 13 residues. The DNA of the CDR3 is TGTGCCAGCAGTCTGGCCCAGAACTATGGCTACACCTTC. Amino acid sequence: CASSLAQNYGYTF.

This chain connects TRBV6-5 to TRBJ1-1; a weak D match, TRBD1 (5 bases). V gave up 2 bases and J gave up 8 bases, with 15 bases separating them. The CDR3 spans 14 residues. Germline V gene sequence: CDR1 MNHEY, CDR2 SVGAGI. The CDR3 region has the DNA TGTGCCAGCAGTTACCTCCGGGACGCTCAAGAAGCTTTCTTT. Its translation: CASSYLRDAQEAFF.

V gene TRBV18 combines with J gene TRBJ2-4; D is perhaps TRBD1 (5 bases). Germline-derived CDR1 and CDR2 are KGHSH and LQKENI. This CDR3 spans 18 amino acids. Trimming left V 2 bases short and J 2 bases short, with 19 bases between. CDR3 protein: CASSPSLSRAGPKNIQYF. CDR3 nucleotide sequence: TGTGCCAGCTCACCATCGTTGAGCCGGGCAGGGCCCAAAAACATTCAGTACTTC. Full variable domain (rest looked up from reference TRBV18 and TRBJ2-4): NAGVMQNPRHLVRRRGQEARLRCSPMKGHSHVYWYRQLPEEGLKFMVYLQKENIIDESGMPKERFSAEFPKEGPSILRIQQVVRGDSAAYFCASSPSLSRAGPKNIQYFGAGTRLSVL.

This chain's CDR3 is CASSTYSVGNTEAFF. The CDR3 DNA reads TGTGCCAGCAGTACCTACTCGGTGGGGAACACTGAAGCTTTCTTT. V is TRBV6-5 and J is TRBJ1-1, with D hard to call. Germline V CDR1 and CDR2: MNHEY, SVGAGI. V shed 5 bases and J shed 1 base, with 14 bases lying between them. The CDR3 has 15 residues.

This sequence joins TRBV4-1 and TRBJ2-7, with D perhaps TRBD1 or TRBD2 (6 bases each). This CDR3 has 16 residues. Germline V gene lookup returns CDR1 MGHRA and CDR2 YSYEKL. V was trimmed by 4 bases and J by 4 bases, leaving 20 bases between them. CDR3 in DNA: TGCGCCAGCAGCCCCCTCCCCGGGGGCAGGGGTTACGAGCAGTACTTC. This codes for CASSPLPGGRGYEQYF.